This TCR beta chain was documented in a study of PD-1 blockade in classical Hodgkin lymphoma. Study findings and constraints: Individuals initiating nivolumab under 1 year after ASCT were excluded. Prior to therapy, complete responders displayed diversity much like that of newly diagnosed patients.

This clone appeared once. Its antigen is unknown. Germline CDR1 SGHVS, CDR2 FQNEAQ. There are 12 residues in the CDR3. Only in-frame clones appear in the TCRdb table, and some are missing; sequencing was by immunoSEQ multiplex PCR. The profile shows over 80,000 clones, around 90% of them singletons. Following autologous stem cell transplantation, relapse occurred in every patient, and exposure to brentuximab vedotin varied. V is TRBV7-8 and J is TRBJ2-7, with D maybe TRBD2 (6 bases). Sequenced material: peripheral blood mononuclear cells (PBMCs), taken at baseline. This clonotype originated in a human donor with classical Hodgkin lymphoma. The CDR3 region has the DNA TGTGGGGCGGGAAGTAGCTCCTACGAGCAGTACTTC. Its translation: CGAGSSSYEQYF.